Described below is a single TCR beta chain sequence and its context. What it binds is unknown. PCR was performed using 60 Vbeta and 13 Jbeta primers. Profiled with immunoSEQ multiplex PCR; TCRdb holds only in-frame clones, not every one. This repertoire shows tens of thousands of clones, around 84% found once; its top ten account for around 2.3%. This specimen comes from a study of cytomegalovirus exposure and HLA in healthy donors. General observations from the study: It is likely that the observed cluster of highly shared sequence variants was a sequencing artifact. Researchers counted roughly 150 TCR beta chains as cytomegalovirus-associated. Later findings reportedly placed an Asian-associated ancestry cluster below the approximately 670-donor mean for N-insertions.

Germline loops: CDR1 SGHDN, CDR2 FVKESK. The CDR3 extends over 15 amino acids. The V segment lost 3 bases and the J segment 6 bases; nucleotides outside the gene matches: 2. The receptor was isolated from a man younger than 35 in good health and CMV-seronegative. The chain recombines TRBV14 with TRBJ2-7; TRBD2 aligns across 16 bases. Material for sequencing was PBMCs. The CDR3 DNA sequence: TGTGCCAGCAGCCAGGGACTAGCGGGAGGGTCCGAGCAGTACTTC. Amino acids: CASSQGLAGGSEQYF.